The rows below give T cell receptor beta chains drawn from one sample of a study of blood T cell repertoires in COVID-19. Sequencing was performed with immunoSEQ multiplex PCR; in TCRdb, only in-frame clones are kept and a portion is missing. The profile shows tens of thousands of clones, more than 70% of them singletons. Sequencing was done on a sample of peripheral blood. The source of these receptors is a woman older than 75 in a cohort sampled during active or convalescent COVID-19. The CDR3 runs from the conserved cysteine through the conserved F or W. A D gene is named only where the DNA matches it firmly. The size of a clone is reported for some rows only, either as once, few or many, or as a class for expanded clones.

v_gene	j_gene	d_gene	abundance	CDR3aa	CDR3nt
TRBV27	TRBJ1-1	.	.	CASSLWQNTEAFF	TGTGCCAGCAGTTTGTGGCAGAACACTGAAGCTTTCTTT
TRBV7-2	TRBJ2-7	TRBD1	.	CASSRLAGTVDYEQYF	TGTGCCAGCAGCAGACTTGCCGGGACAGTCGACTACGAGCAGTACTTC
TRBV5-1	TRBJ2-1	TRBD2	.	CASSLTSGSGNEQFF	TGCGCCAGCAGCTTGACTAGCGGGAGTGGTAATGAGCAGTTCTTC
TRBV24-1	TRBJ1-3	.	once	CATSDSRGGQPNTIYF	TGTGCCACCAGTGACTCCCGAGGGGGACAACCAAACACCATATATTTT
TRBV27	TRBJ1-1	.	.	CASSSPWGGHRNTEAFF	TGTGCCAGCAGTTCCCCCTGGGGGGGGCATCGGAACACTGAAGCTTTCTTT
TRBV30	TRBJ1-3	TRBD1	.	CAWSVPGHRGYGNTIYF	TGTGCCTGGAGTGTACCCGGCCACAGGGGGTACGGAAACACCATATATTTT
TRBV19	TRBJ1-5	.	.	CASSNRQPQHF	TGTGCCAGTAGTAACAGGCAGCCCCAGCATTTT
TRBV9	TRBJ2-2	TRBD1	.	CASSEQGAGGELFF	TGTGCCAGCAGCGAGCAGGGGGCGGGCGGGGAGCTGTTTTTT
TRBV27	TRBJ2-7	TRBD2	.	CASSTRGRAGTRGGEQYF	TGTGCCAGCAGCACCCGGGGACGGGCGGGGACTAGAGGGGGCGAGCAGTACTTC
TRBV7-2	TRBJ2-7	.	.	CASSTSPGSYEQYF	TGTGCCAGCAGCACCTCCCCCGGTTCCTACGAGCAGTACTTC
TRBV27	TRBJ1-1	.	.	CASSLTGYVNTEAFF	TGTGCCAGCAGTTTGACAGGTTACGTGAACACTGAAGCTTTCTTT
TRBV5-1	TRBJ2-1	TRBD2	.	CASSLGEGEQFF	TGCGCCAGCAGCTTGGGGGAGGGTGAGCAGTTCTTC
TRBV7-8	TRBJ1-3	TRBD1	.	CASSRRDRGDTIYF	TGTGCCAGCAGCCGACGCGACAGGGGGGACACCATATATTTT
TRBV10-3	TRBJ1-1	TRBD1	.	CAIRNRGDNTEAFF	TGTGCCATCAGAAACAGGGGAGATAACACTGAAGCTTTCTTT
TRBV7-9	TRBJ1-4	TRBD1	.	CASSGQGHEKLFF	TGTGCCAGCAGCGGACAGGGGCATGAAAAACTGTTTTTT
TRBV19	TRBJ2-3	TRBD1	.	CASTAPGQGSTDTQYF	TGTGCCAGTACCGCCCCGGGACAGGGATCGACAGATACGCAGTATTTT
TRBV3-1/TRBV3-2	TRBJ1-6	.	few	CASSQDQRGSSPLHF	TGTGCCAGCAGCCAAGATCAGAGAGGTAGTTCACCCCTCCACTTT
TRBV28	TRBJ1-1	TRBD1	once	CASSLSDRKHTEAFF	TGTGCCAGCAGTTTATCGGACAGGAAACACACTGAAGCTTTCTTT
TRBV20-1	TRBJ1-1	.	.	CSASNREPEAFF	TGCAGTGCTAGTAACAGGGAGCCTGAAGCTTTCTTT
TRBV11-2	TRBJ1-5	.	.	CASSSGQHNQPQHF	TGTGCCAGCAGCTCGGGACAACACAATCAGCCCCAGCATTTT
TRBV5-1	TRBJ2-3	.	.	CASSLPDQITDTQCF	TGCGCCAGCAGCCTACCGGATCAGATCACAGATACGCAGTGTTTT
TRBV2	TRBJ1-5	.	.	CASRDSGVWQPQHF	TGTGCCAGCAGGGACTCTGGGGTTTGGCAGCCCCAGCATTTT
TRBV11-2	TRBJ1-1	.	.	CASSLDRNTEAFF	TGTGCCAGCAGCCTGGACAGAAACACTGAAGCTTTCTTT
TRBV5-1	TRBJ2-7	.	.	CASSLGGTVSYEQYF	TGCGCCAGCAGCTTGGGCGGGACTGTCTCCTACGAGCAGTACTTC
TRBV6-5	TRBJ2-7	TRBD1	.	CASRHHRGEDEQYF	TGTGCCAGCAGACATCACAGGGGAGAAGACGAGCAGTACTTC
TRBV28	TRBJ2-7	.	.	CASTQALGGTYEQYF	TGTGCCAGCACCCAGGCTCTCGGAGGAACCTACGAGCAGTACTTC
TRBV4-1	TRBJ2-1	TRBD2	few	CASSHALAGPLNEQFF	TGCGCCAGCAGCCACGCGCTAGCGGGACCCCTCAATGAGCAGTTCTTC
TRBV5-1	TRBJ1-1	TRBD1	.	CASSWTGGPNTEAFF	TGCGCCAGCAGCTGGACAGGGGGCCCGAACACTGAAGCTTTCTTT
TRBV6-6	TRBJ1-6	.	.	CASTPEGAGGSPLHF	TGTGCCAGCACCCCAGAAGGGGCCGGCGGTTCACCCCTCCACTTT
TRBV19	TRBJ1-2	TRBD1	.	CASSIKTGDIYGYTF	TGTGCCAGTAGTATTAAAACAGGGGACATCTATGGCTACACCTTC
TRBV28	TRBJ1-3	.	.	CASTAGGEAISGNTIYF	TGTGCCAGCACCGCCGGGGGAGAAGCGATCTCTGGAAACACCATATATTTT
TRBV7-8	TRBJ2-1	.	.	CASNPEGYNEQFF	TGTGCCAGCAACCCCGAGGGATACAATGAGCAGTTCTTC
TRBV6-5	TRBJ1-2	TRBD1	once	CASSATGAGHYGYTF	TGTGCCAGCAGCGCGACAGGGGCAGGGCACTATGGCTACACCTTC
TRBV10-2	TRBJ1-2	.	.	CASSEGGDWSGYTF	TGCGCCAGCAGTGAAGGGGGGGATTGGTCTGGCTACACCTTC
TRBV6-6	TRBJ1-2	.	.	CASSYGQFYGYTF	TGTGCCAGCAGTTACGGACAATTCTATGGCTACACCTTC
TRBV7-9	TRBJ1-6	TRBD1	.	CASSPSGTAQFTLHF	TGTGCCAGCAGCCCCTCCGGGACAGCTCAATTCACCCTCCACTTT
TRBV6-1	TRBJ1-1	.	.	CASSDQGLNTEAFF	TGTGCCAGCAGTGACCAGGGGTTGAACACTGAAGCTTTCTTT
TRBV9	TRBJ2-1	TRBD2	.	CASRGIGSGSLNEQFF	TGTGCCAGCAGGGGGATAGGTAGCGGGAGTTTAAATGAGCAGTTCTTC
TRBV27	TRBJ1-2	TRBD1	.	CASSLRDRGGYTF	TGTGCCAGCAGTTTAAGGGACAGGGGCGGCTACACCTTC
TRBV7-3	TRBJ2-1	TRBD2	.	CASSLSGSSYNEQFF	TGTGCCAGCAGCCTTAGCGGGAGTTCCTACAATGAGCAGTTCTTC
TRBV7-3	TRBJ2-7	.	.	CASSSGHGSYEQYF	TGTGCCAGCAGCTCCGGACACGGATCCTACGAGCAGTACTTC
TRBV6-5	TRBJ2-7	TRBD1	once	CASSKGTVFSYEQYF	TGTGCCAGCAGTAAGGGGACAGTTTTTTCCTACGAGCAGTACTTC
TRBV5-4	TRBJ2-5	.	once	CASSFKNSPGWQETQYF	TGTGCCAGCAGCTTTAAAAACTCGCCAGGGTGGCAAGAGACCCAGTACTTC
TRBV28	TRBJ2-5	.	.	CASRKDSGRETQYF	TGTGCCAGCAGGAAGGACTCCGGACGGGAGACCCAGTACTTC
TRBV6-6	TRBJ2-2	.	.	CASSSSNTGELFF	TGTGCCAGCTCCTCCTCGAACACCGGGGAGCTGTTTTTT
TRBV11-2	TRBJ1-5	.	.	CASSLDSGSAQPQHF	TGTGCCAGCAGCTTAGATTCAGGGTCGGCTCAGCCCCAGCATTTT
TRBV5-1	TRBJ2-5	.	.	CASSPGAAQGTQYF	TGCGCCAGCAGCCCAGGGGCCGCCCAAGGGACCCAGTACTTC
TRBV28	TRBJ2-1	.	once	CASSPQAPYNEQFF	TGTGCCAGCAGTCCTCAGGCCCCCTACAATGAGCAGTTCTTC
TRBV11-3	TRBJ1-5	TRBD1	.	CASSEQGTGQPQHF	TGTGCCAGCAGCGAACAGGGGACGGGTCAGCCCCAGCATTTT
TRBV7-2	TRBJ1-5	.	.	CASSLEAVGQPQHF	TGTGCCAGCAGCTTAGAGGCGGTGGGTCAGCCCCAGCATTTT
TRBV30	TRBJ1-3	.	.	CAWRPGTTGNTIYF	TGTGCCTGGAGACCCGGGACAACTGGAAACACCATATATTTT
TRBV27	TRBJ1-6	.	once	CASSSARLALHF	TGTGCCAGCAGTTCCGCCCGACTGGCCCTCCACTTT
TRBV15	TRBJ1-2	TRBD1	.	CATSRDVQGDGYTF	TGTGCCACCAGCAGAGATGTCCAGGGGGATGGCTACACCTTC
TRBV12-5	TRBJ1-1	.	.	CASSTGVNTEAFF	TGTGCTAGTAGTACGGGGGTCAACACTGAAGCTTTCTTT
TRBV3-1/TRBV3-2	TRBJ2-1	TRBD1	.	CASSQFRSGTGGSAEQFF	TGTGCCAGCAGCCAGTTTAGATCCGGGACAGGGGGCTCTGCTGAGCAGTTCTTC
TRBV29-1	TRBJ2-1	TRBD2	.	CSVILAGGLEQFF	TGCAGCGTTATACTAGCGGGAGGTCTTGAGCAGTTCTTC
TRBV2	TRBJ1-4	TRBD1	.	CASSTRQGPNEKLFF	TGTGCCAGCAGTACTAGACAGGGCCCTAATGAAAAACTGTTTTTT
TRBV30	TRBJ1-1	.	few	CAWSSHPLGLLNTEAFF	TGTGCCTGGAGTTCCCACCCCCTGGGGCTCCTGAACACTGAAGCTTTCTTT
TRBV11-2	TRBJ1-2	TRBD1	.	CASREGTGYGYTF	TGTGCCAGCAGGGAGGGGACAGGGTATGGCTACACCTTC
TRBV14	TRBJ2-3	.	.	CASSHRLVASDTDTQYF	TGTGCCAGCAGCCACCGTCTTGTCGCTAGTGACACAGATACGCAGTATTTT